The 29 T cell receptor beta chains presented below share a single source sample, sequenced in a study of T cells after yellow fever vaccination. TCRdb fed the 5' RACE reads into MiXCR, producing one record per CDR3 protein. Of roughly 330,000 distinct CDR3 sequences listed, about 6.9% are singletons. Material: PBMCs, obtained roughly seven weeks after the first yellow fever vaccination. These receptors originate from a man aged 18 to 30 who received the YFV17D yellow fever vaccine.

At least ten counts were recorded for this clonotype. The chain couples TRBV12-3 or TRBV12-4 to TRBJ2-7; D tentatively reads TRBD1 or TRBD2 (5 bases each). This CDR3 comprises 13 residues. Trimming removed 6 bases from V and 2 bases from J, with 11 bases in between. CDR3 DNA sequence: TGTGCCAGCAGCCCGGGGACCACCTACGAGCAGTACGTC. The encoded protein is CASSPGTTYEQYV.

The V call is TRBV28, the J call TRBJ2-3; 13 bases are a match to TRBD2. V was clipped by 5 bases and J by 9 bases; unmatched bases: 11. The CDR3 extends over 16 amino acids. The germline CDR1 and CDR2 sequences are MDHEN and SYDVKM. CDR3 DNA sequence: TGTGCCAGCAGTGACGTCGGGACTAGCGGGGTAAAGACGCAGTATTTT. This sequence encodes CASSDVGTSGVKTQYF.

The sample holds a few counts of this clonotype. The chain couples TRBV11-2 to TRBJ2-1; D gene ambiguous. From germline, CDR1 is SGHAT and CDR2 FQNNGV. Trimming stripped 0 bases from V and 0 bases from J, with 12 bases between. CDR3 length: 17 amino acids. CDR3 loop: CASSLDAVVSSYNEQFF. The CDR3 nucleotides read TGTGCCAGCAGCTTAGATGCCGTCGTGAGCTCCTACAATGAGCAGTTCTTC.

The rearrangement links TRBV29-1 to TRBJ1-1, with unresolved D. V lost 2 bases, J lost 2 bases, and 9 bases lay in between. The CDR3 covers 13 residues. The germline V gene encodes CDR1 SQVTM and CDR2 ANQGSEA. The CDR3 sequence is CSVEPWDNTEAFF. CDR3 nucleotide sequence: TGCAGCGTTGAACCTTGGGATAACACTGAAGCTTTCTTT.

This clonotype was picked up a small number of times. This chain connects TRBV19 to TRBJ1-6, with a possible D match to TRBD1 (6 bases). Trimming pared 1 base from V and 10 bases from J, leaving 17 bases between. This CDR3 is built from 16 residues. Germline CDR1 LNHDA, CDR2 SQIVND (reference sequence). The CDR3 sequence: CASSIGGSGARSPLHF. In DNA, the CDR3 is TGTGCCAGTAGTATAGGGGGTTCGGGGGCGCGATCACCCCTCCACTTT.

This clonotype was seen only a few times. In DNA form, the CDR3 reads TGCAGCGCAATAGGACTAGCGGGGAATGAGCAGTTCTTC. Amino acid sequence: CSAIGLAGNEQFF. The chain joins TRBV29-1 to TRBJ2-1; TRBD2 agrees at 12 bases. The CDR3 length is 13 residues. The V gene end was trimmed by 7 bases and the J gene end by 7 bases; junction bases not matched to a gene: 5. Germline assignment: CDR1 SQVTM and CDR2 ANQGSEA.

This clonotype was seen only a few times. The J gene is TRBJ1-4, the V gene TRBV27; D is unclear. Trimming pared 5 bases from V and 7 bases from J, leaving 26 bases between. Germline CDR1 is MNHEY and CDR2 is SMNVEV (reference sequence). The CDR3 spans 18 residues. CDR3 sequence (DNA): TGTGCCAGCAGTCCGCAAGGACTGATCTTTGGGTACGGTGAAAAACTGTTTTTT. It yields the protein CASSPQGLIFGYGEKLFF.

The rearrangement uses TRBV10-1 and TRBJ1-1; tentatively, D is TRBD1 (5 bases). Deletions cut 3 bases from V and 5 bases from J, with 7 bases between. The CDR3 extends over 12 amino acids. Germline V gene data show CDR1 as WNHNN and CDR2 as SYGVQD (reference sequence). CDR3 DNA sequence: TGCGCCAGCAGTGATAGGGGTACTGAAGCTTTCTTT. Translating it yields CASSDRGTEAFF.

The chain carries TRBV12-3 or TRBV12-4 and TRBJ2-5; 13 nucleotides align to TRBD2. V lost 5 bases, J lost 2 bases, and 2 bases stayed unmatched. This CDR3 has 15 residues. The CDR3 DNA reads TGTGCCAGCAGTCGACTAGCGGGGGGACAAGAGACCCAGTACTTC. Amino acid sequence: CASSRLAGGQETQYF.

This clonotype was seen only a few times. CDR3 in amino acids: CSAPIQGGETQYF. In DNA form, the CDR3 reads TGCAGTGCTCCGATTCAGGGCGGAGAGACCCAGTACTTC. The chain couples TRBV20-1 to TRBJ2-5, with D tentatively TRBD1 (5 bases). The CDR3 length is 13 residues. V lost 5 bases, J lost 4 bases, and 14 bases lay in between. Germline assignment: CDR1 DFQATT and CDR2 SNEGSKA (reference sequence).

The gene calls are TRBV24-1 and TRBJ2-7, with TRBD1 matching over 8 bases. The CDR3 is 17 amino acids. Germline-derived CDR1 and CDR2 are KGHDR and SFDVKD. Losses at the gene ends were 4 bases for V and 3 bases for J; bases not matched to a gene: 13. The CDR3 is CATSEAAGGTALYEQYF. CDR3 DNA: TGTGCCACCAGTGAGGCCGCAGGGGGCACGGCACTCTACGAGCAGTACTTC.

This clonotype was counted ten times or more. V is TRBV7-7 and J is TRBJ2-1; a possible D gene is TRBD2 (7 bases). The CDR3 is 15 amino acids. The germline V gene encodes CDR1 SSHAT and CDR2 FNYEAQ (reference sequence). The V and J ends lost 1 base and 8 bases respectively, with 15 bases between them. The chain's CDR3 is CASSLGRGQSYEQFF. The CDR3 DNA sequence: TGTGCCAGCAGCTTAGGGCGGGGGCAGAGTTATGAGCAGTTCTTC.

This clonotype has ten or more counts. The V and J genes are TRBV12-3 or TRBV12-4 and TRBJ2-5; the D gene could be TRBD1 or TRBD2 (5 bases each). The V and J ends lost 4 bases and 4 bases respectively, with 16 bases between them. CDR3 length: 15 amino acids. CDR3 region: CASSWDGRRPETQYF. CDR3 bases: TGTGCCAGCAGTTGGGACGGGCGGAGGCCAGAGACCCAGTACTTC.

A few counts support this clonotype. The chain is built from TRBV27 and TRBJ1-2; D is unclear. The V gene's germline CDR1 is MNHEY and CDR2 SMNVEV (reference sequence). V dropped 2 bases and J dropped 1 base, with 17 bases sitting between them. This CDR3 contains 17 residues. In DNA, the CDR3 is TGTGCCAGCAGTTTAAGAGGGCCAGGAGCCCTTAACTATGGCTACACCTTC. It encodes CASSLRGPGALNYGYTF.

This clonotype was detected a few times. The rearrangement joins TRBV14 to TRBJ2-2; D gene uncertain. The length of the CDR3 is 17 residues. Trimming removed 4 bases at V and 4 bases at J, with 19 bases between. Germline V CDR1 and CDR2: SGHDN, FVKESK. In DNA form, the CDR3 reads TGTGCCAGCAGCCTTGGACCTTCACCACCGGGCACCGGGGAGCTGTTTTTT. Protein: CASSLGPSPPGTGELFF.

The V and J genes are TRBV20-1 and TRBJ1-3; possible D gene TRBD1, 6 bases. This CDR3 has 13 residues. CDR1 is DFQATT, CDR2 SNEGSKA, per germline (reference sequence). With 3 bases removed from V and 7 bases from J, the gap between germline ends came to 13 bases. Written as DNA, the CDR3 is TGCAGTGCTAGGGGTCAGGGGCACAACACCATATATTTT. The encoded protein is CSARGQGHNTIYF.

The CDR3 nucleotides are TGCGCCAGCAGCTTGGAGGGTCCTGATGAGACCCAGTACTTC. Encoded protein: CASSLEGPDETQYF. The rearrangement links TRBV5-1 to TRBJ2-5; D is unresolved. CDR1 SGHRS and CDR2 YFSETQ come from the germline V gene. The V end was cut by 0 bases, the J end by 5 bases, with 11 bases between. CDR3 length equals 14 residues.

The CDR3 DNA reads as TGTGCCAGCAGCTCCGGTTCGGGGGGGCAGATATCCTACAATGAGCAGTTCTTC. It yields the protein CASSSGSGGQISYNEQFF. V usage is TRBV7-6 and J usage is TRBJ2-1; 8 bases fit TRBD2. The trim removed 4 bases at V and 1 base at J, leaving 12 bases unmatched. Germline assignment: CDR1 SGHVS and CDR2 FNYEAQ. This CDR3 region has 18 residues.

The genes are TRBV7-3 and TRBJ2-3; 9 bases are shared with TRBD2. CDR1 and CDR2 (germline): SGHTA, FQGTGA. The CDR3 has 16 residues. With V trimmed by 5 bases and J by 4 bases, 10 bases remained unmatched. CDR3 region: CASSIYGRGGPDTQYF. The CDR3 region has the DNA TGTGCCAGCAGCATATACGGGCGGGGGGGCCCAGATACGCAGTATTTT. The full variable domain, rest sourced from reference TRBV7-3 and TRBJ2-3, is GAGVSQTPSNKVTEKGKYVELRCDPISGHTALYWYRQSLGQGPEFLIYFQGTGAADDSGLPNDRFFAVRPEGSVSTLKIQRTERGDSAVYLCASSIYGRGGPDTQYFGPGTRLTVL.

This clonotype was counted ten times or more. The gene calls are TRBV15 and TRBJ2-3; D ambiguous. The CDR3 extends over 13 amino acids. The V end lost 1 base, the J end lost 4 bases, and 6 bases lay between the germline ends. CDR1 is LNHNV and CDR2 is YYDKDF in the germline V gene (reference sequence). CDR3 nucleotide sequence: TGTGCCACCAGCAGAGCCGGATCAGATACGCAGTATTTT. It encodes CATSRAGSDTQYF.

V gene TRBV10-2 combines with J gene TRBJ2-1, with a tentative D call TRBD2 (7 bases). CDR1 WSHSY and CDR2 SAAADI come from the germline V gene. Between the trimmed V and J ends, which lost 4 bases and 8 bases, there was a span of 12 bases. CDR3 length equals 13 residues. The CDR3 DNA follows: TGCGCCAGCAGTGTTGGGGGGGCGTATGAGCAGTTCTTC. It is translated as CASSVGGAYEQFF.

A few counts support this clonotype. Germline is not matched at one junction end, which may reflect a read error. The CDR3 DNA reads as TGCTGTGCTAGGCGTGGGACAGGGAGTTTTACCGGGGAGCTGTTTTTT. Protein: CCARRGTGSFTGELFF. The rearrangement links TRBV20-1 to TRBJ2-2, with 9 bases aligning to TRBD1. The CDR3 is 16 amino acids. Looked up from germline, CDR1 is DFQATT and CDR2 is SNEGSKA (reference sequence).

J is TRBJ2-7 and V is TRBV7-9; the match to TRBD1 covers 8 bases. Losses at the gene ends were 4 bases for V and 6 bases for J; bases not matched to a gene: 14. The germline V gene has CDR1 SEHNR and CDR2 FQNEAQ (reference sequence). The CDR3 spans 16 residues. The CDR3 region is CASSSPDRAGGGEQYF. CDR3 DNA: TGTGCCAGCAGCTCTCCCGACAGGGCAGGGGGCGGCGAGCAGTACTTC.

This clonotype appeared a few times. The rearrangement uses TRBV5-1 and TRBJ1-1; perhaps TRBD1 as D (5 bases). The CDR3 spans 15 residues. Trimming took 5 bases from V and 3 from J, leaving 17 bases between them. Germline values: CDR1 SGHRS, CDR2 YFSETQ. CDR3 nucleotides: TGCGCCAGCAGACGGCGTGGGCGGGGGGACACTGAAGCTTTCTTT. Translated: CASRRRGRGDTEAFF. Variable domain in full (rest from reference TRBV5-1 and TRBJ1-1): KAGVTQTPRYLIKTRGQQVTLSCSPISGHRSVSWYQQTPGQGLQFLFEYFSETQRNKGNFPGRFSGRQFSNSRSEMNVSTLELGDSALYLCASRRRGRGDTEAFFGQGTRLTVV.

The chain employs TRBV12-3 or TRBV12-4 and TRBJ2-1; D possibly matches TRBD1 or TRBD2 (5 bases each). V shed 5 bases and J shed 4 bases, with 12 bases lying between them. This CDR3 is 14 amino acids long. The DNA of the CDR3 is TGTGCCAGCAGTCGGGACCGGTCATACAATGAGCAGTTCTTC. This gives the protein CASSRDRSYNEQFF.

The chain recombines TRBV29-1 with TRBJ2-5, with D perhaps matching TRBD2 (6 bases). The CDR3 covers 15 residues. V was trimmed by 0 bases and J by 2 bases, leaving 13 bases between them. The germline gives CDR1 SQVTM, CDR2 ANQGSEA. The CDR3, as DNA: TGCAGCGTTGAAGATAGTTGGGACTTTCAAGAGACCCAGTACTTC. It encodes CSVEDSWDFQETQYF.

This clonotype was seen a handful of times. This chain joins TRBV7-7 and TRBJ2-2; a possible D gene is TRBD2 (6 bases). The CDR3 extends over 14 amino acids. V lost 5 bases and J 7 bases, leaving 14 bases between the germline ends. CDR1 SSHAT and CDR2 FNYEAQ come from the germline V gene (reference sequence). The CDR3 spells CASSIGTAGGELFF. For the CDR3, the DNA is TGTGCCAGCAGCATCGGGACTGCGGGCGGGGAGCTGTTTTTT.

The chain joins TRBV6-1 to TRBJ1-5; D is unresolved. Trimming left V 7 bases short and J 4 bases short, with 17 bases between. CDR3 length: 15 residues. The germline V gene has CDR1 MNHNS and CDR2 SASEGT. For the CDR3, the DNA is TGTGCCAGCACCGCCACGAGGTCCCCTAATCAGCCCCAGCATTTT. As protein: CASTATRSPNQPQHF.

The CDR3 loop reads CASWTGGLAGELFF. CDR3 bases: TGTGCCAGCTGGACAGGGGGTCTCGCCGGGGAGCTGTTTTTT. The V gene is TRBV6-1, the J gene TRBJ2-2, with 10 nucleotides matching TRBD1. This CDR3 has 14 amino acids. CDR1 is MNHNS and CDR2 is SASEGT in the germline V gene. Trimming removed 8 bases from V and 6 bases from J; junction bases left unmatched: 6.